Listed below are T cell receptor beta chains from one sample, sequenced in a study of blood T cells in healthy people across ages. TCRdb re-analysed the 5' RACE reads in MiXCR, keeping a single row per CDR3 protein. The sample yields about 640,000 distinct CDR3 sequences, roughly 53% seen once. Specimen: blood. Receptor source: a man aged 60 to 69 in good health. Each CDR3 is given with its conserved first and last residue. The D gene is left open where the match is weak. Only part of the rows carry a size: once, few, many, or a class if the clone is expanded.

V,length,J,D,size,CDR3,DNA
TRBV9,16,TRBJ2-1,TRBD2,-,CASSVAPETSSNEQFF,TGTGCCAGCAGCGTAGCCCCCGAGACTAGCAGCAATGAGCAGTTCTTC
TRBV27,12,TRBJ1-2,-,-,CASRGPLYGYTF,TGTGCCAGCAGGGGACCCCTCTATGGCTACACCTTC
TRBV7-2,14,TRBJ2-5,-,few,CASSGRERGETQYF,TGTGCCAGCAGCGGCCGAGAGAGGGGAGAGACCCAGTACTTC
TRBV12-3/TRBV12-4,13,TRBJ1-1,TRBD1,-,CASTRGVNTEAFF,TGTGCCAGCACCAGGGGGGTGAACACTGAAGCTTTCTTT
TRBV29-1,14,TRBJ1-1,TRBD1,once,CSVDRALMNTEAFF,TGCAGCGTGGACAGGGCGTTGATGAACACTGAAGCTTTCTTT
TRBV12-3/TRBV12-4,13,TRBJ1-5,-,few,CASSLDWNQPQHF,TGTGCCAGCAGTTTAGACTGGAATCAGCCCCAGCATTTT
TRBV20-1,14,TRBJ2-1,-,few,CSARGGTRYNEQFF,TGCAGTGCTAGAGGCGGGACCCGGTACAATGAGCAGTTCTTC
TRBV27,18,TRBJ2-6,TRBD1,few,CASSFRGRGLSGANVLTF,TGTGCCAGCAGTTTTAGGGGCAGGGGGCTGTCTGGGGCCAACGTCCTGACTTTC
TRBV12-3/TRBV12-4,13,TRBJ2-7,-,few,CASRSNRVYEQYF,TGTGCCAGCAGATCTAACAGGGTCTACGAGCAGTACTTC
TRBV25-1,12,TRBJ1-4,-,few,CASSERQGKLFF,TGTGCCAGCAGTGAAAGGCAGGGGAAACTGTTTTTT
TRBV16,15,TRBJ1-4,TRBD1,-,CASSPETGPGEKLFF,TGTGCCAGCAGCCCCGAGACAGGGCCCGGTGAAAAACTGTTTTTT
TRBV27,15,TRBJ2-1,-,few,CASSLIGPPYNEQFF,TGTGCCAGCAGTTTAATAGGGCCCCCCTACAATGAGCAGTTCTTC
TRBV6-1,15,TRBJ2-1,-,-,CASNLMPASYNEQFF,TGTGCCAGCAATTTGATGCCCGCGTCCTACAATGAGCAGTTCTTC
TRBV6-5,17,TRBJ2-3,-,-,CASSYEPAEGPPDTQYF,TGTGCCAGCAGTTACGAACCGGCGGAGGGGCCACCAGATACGCAGTATTTT
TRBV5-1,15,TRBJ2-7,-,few,CASSLRQGRAYEQYF,TGCGCCAGCAGCTTGAGGCAGGGACGGGCCTACGAGCAGTACTTC
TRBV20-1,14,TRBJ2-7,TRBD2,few,CSARSQRGGYEQYF,TGCAGTGCTAGATCCCAGCGGGGGGGCTACGAGCAGTACTTC
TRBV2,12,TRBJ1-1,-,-,CASTYVPGRAFF,TGTGCCAGCACCTATGTCCCGGGTCGGGCTTTCTTT
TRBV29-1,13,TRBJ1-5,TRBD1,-,CSVDTGVGQPQHF,TGCAGCGTGGACACAGGGGTTGGACAGCCCCAGCATTTT
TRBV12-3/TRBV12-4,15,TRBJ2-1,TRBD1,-,CASSLRTGGYNEQFF,TGTGCCAGCAGTTTACGGACAGGGGGCTACAATGAGCAGTTCTTC
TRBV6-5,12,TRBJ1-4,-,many,CASSRQEGKLFF,TGTGCCAGCAGCCGCCAGGAGGGGAAACTGTTTTTT
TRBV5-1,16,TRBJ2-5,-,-,CASSLVGAQNQETQYF,TGCGCCAGCAGCTTGGTGGGGGCGCAGAACCAAGAGACCCAGTACTTC
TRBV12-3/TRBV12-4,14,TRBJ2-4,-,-,CASRQNIAKTIQYF,TGTGCCAGCAGACAGAACATCGCCAAAACCATTCAGTACTTC
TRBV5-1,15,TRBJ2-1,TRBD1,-,CASSMTGSSYNEQFF,TGCGCCAGCAGCATGACAGGGAGCTCCTACAATGAGCAGTTCTTC
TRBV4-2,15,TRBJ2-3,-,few,CASSQAREGADTQYF,TGTGCCAGCAGCCAAGCGAGAGAGGGTGCGGATACGCAGTATTTT
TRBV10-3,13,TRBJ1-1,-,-,CAISVLGGTEAFF,TGTGCCATCAGTGTCCTGGGCGGCACTGAAGCTTTCTTT
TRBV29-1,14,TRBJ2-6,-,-,CSVETAGGANVLTF,TGCAGCGTTGAGACGGCCGGAGGGGCCAACGTCCTGACTTTC
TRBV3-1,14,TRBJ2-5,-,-,CASSQQAFSSTQYF,TGTGCCAGCAGCCAACAGGCTTTCTCGAGTACCCAGTACTTC
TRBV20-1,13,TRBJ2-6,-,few,CSARESGANVLTF,TGCAGTGCTAGAGAATCTGGGGCCAACGTCCTGACTTTC
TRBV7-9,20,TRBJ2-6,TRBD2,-,CASNLGGGAVPLSGADVLTF,TGTGCCAGCAACTTAGGCGGGGGGGCGGTTCCCCTCTCTGGGGCCGACGTCCTGACTTTC
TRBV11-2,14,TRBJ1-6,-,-,CASSLTSENSPLHF,TGTGCCAGCAGCTTAACAAGCGAGAATTCACCCCTCCACTTT
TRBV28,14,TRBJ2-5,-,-,CASSVPQGTETQYF,TGTGCCAGCAGTGTCCCACAGGGAACAGAGACCCAGTACTTC
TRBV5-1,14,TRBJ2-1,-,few,CASSLGEAYNEQFF,TGCGCCAGCAGCTTGGGGGAAGCATACAATGAGCAGTTCTTC
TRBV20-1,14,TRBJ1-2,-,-,CSARDYRERIGYTF,TGCAGTGCTAGAGATTACAGGGAAAGGATTGGCTACACCTTC
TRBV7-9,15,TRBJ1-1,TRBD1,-,CASSLGSGGNTEAFF,TGTGCCAGCAGCTTAGGCTCAGGGGGGAACACTGAAGCTTTCTTT
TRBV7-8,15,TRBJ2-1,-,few,CASSFTGTEYNEQFF,TGTGCCAGCAGCTTTACCGGGACGGAGTACAATGAGCAGTTCTTC
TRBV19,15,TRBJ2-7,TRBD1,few,CASSPTTGGVYEQYF,TGTGCCAGTAGTCCAACGACAGGGGGAGTCTACGAGCAGTACTTC
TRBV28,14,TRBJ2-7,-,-,CASSFRVEGPEQYF,TGTGCCAGCAGTTTCCGGGTCGAAGGGCCCGAGCAGTACTTC
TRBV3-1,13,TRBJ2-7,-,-,CASSQRIGGEQYF,TGTGCCAGCAGCCAGCGGATAGGGGGCGAGCAGTACTTC
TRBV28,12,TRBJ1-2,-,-,CASRSTSGGYTF,TGTGCCAGCAGATCGACCTCAGGGGGCTACACCTTC
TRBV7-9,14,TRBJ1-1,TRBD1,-,CASRPDRVNTEAFF,TGTGCCAGCAGACCTGACAGGGTGAACACTGAAGCTTTCTTT
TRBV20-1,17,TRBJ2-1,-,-,CSARTVRGIEPYNEQFF,TGCAGTGCGCGGACAGTACGAGGGATAGAGCCCTACAATGAGCAGTTCTTC
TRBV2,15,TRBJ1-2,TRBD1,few,CASSATGGAGYGYTF,TGTGCCAGCAGTGCGACAGGGGGCGCAGGCTATGGCTACACCTTC
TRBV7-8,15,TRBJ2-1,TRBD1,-,CASRQTGAFSNEQFF,TGTGCCAGCAGACAGACAGGGGCGTTCAGCAATGAGCAGTTCTTC
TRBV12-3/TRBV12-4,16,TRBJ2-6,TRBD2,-,CASSSREGAGANVLTF,TGTGCCAGCAGTTCCAGGGAGGGAGCTGGGGCCAACGTCCTGACTTTC
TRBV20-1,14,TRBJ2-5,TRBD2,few,CSGELAGVQETQYF,TGCAGTGGGGAACTAGCGGGGGTTCAAGAGACCCAGTACTTC
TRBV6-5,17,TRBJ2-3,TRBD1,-,CASSFLRQGTGTDTQYF,TGTGCCAGCAGTTTTTTAAGACAGGGAACCGGCACAGATACGCAGTATTTT
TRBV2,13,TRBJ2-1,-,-,CASSNIGDNEQFF,TGTGCCAGCAGTAATATAGGGGACAATGAGCAGTTCTTC